This is a list of T cell receptor beta chains from one sample in a study of T-cell reconstitution after alpha-beta-depleted transplantation in children. TCRdb fed the PCR reads into MiXCR, producing one record per CDR3 protein. The repertoire includes hundreds of thousands of distinct CDR3 sequences, around 12% of them detected once, and roughly 0.84% sits in the top ten. The sample was PBMCs, taken before TCRalphabeta/CD19-depleted stem cell transplant. Every receptor here comes from a girl aged 2 to 10 with congenital amegakaryocytic thrombocytopenia, due to receive a stem cell transplant. Both conserved end residues are part of each CDR3. A D gene is named only where the DNA matches it firmly. Part of the rows lack a size; the others show once, few, many or a class for expanded clones.

d_gene,j_gene,v_gene,abundance,CDR3nt,CDR3aa
-,TRBJ2-3,TRBV6-2/TRBV6-3,-,TGTGCCAGCAGTTACTCGAACGTGGGAGCTAGCACAGATACGCAGTATTTT,CASSYSNVGASTDTQYF
-,TRBJ2-7,TRBV4-1,many,TGCGCCAGCAGCCCAACGCCGGGACACCTAATTTACGAGCAGTACTTC,CASSPTPGHLIYEQYF
-,TRBJ2-6,TRBV20-1,few,TGCAGTGCTAGGAATACGGGAGCCAAAAGCTCTGGGGCCAACGTCCTGACTTTC,CSARNTGAKSSGANVLTF
-,TRBJ2-2,TRBV7-6,many,TGTGCCAGCAGCTCAGACACGACCTTTAGCACCGGGGAGCTGTTTTTT,CASSSDTTFSTGELFF
-,TRBJ2-2,TRBV6-5,-,TGTGCCAGCAGTTATTCCTGGGAGAACACCGGGGAGCTGTTTTTT,CASSYSWENTGELFF
TRBD2,TRBJ2-1,TRBV3-1,-,TGTGCCAGCAGCGGGACTAGCGGAAAGTACAATGAGCAGTTCTTC,CASSGTSGKYNEQFF
-,TRBJ2-3,TRBV5-1,many,TGCGCCAGCAGCTTGAGGAGTGGGGAGGCGGGCGATACGCAGTATTTT,CASSLRSGEAGDTQYF
TRBD1,TRBJ2-7,TRBV12-3/TRBV12-4,few,TGTGCCAGCGGCCTTTACCCAACAGGGGAAGAGCAGTACTTC,CASGLYPTGEEQYF
-,TRBJ1-1,TRBV7-9,many,TGTGCCAGCAGTTATGGTGACACTGAAGCTTTCTTT,CASSYGDTEAFF
-,TRBJ1-5,TRBV29-1,-,TGCAGCGTCCCACAGGAAAATCAGCCCCAGCATTTT,CSVPQENQPQHF
-,TRBJ2-7,TRBV7-9,many,TGTGCCAGCTCCCCAGCGGGACAGGCTACTTACGAGCAGTACTTC,CASSPAGQATYEQYF
TRBD2,TRBJ2-1,TRBV5-1,many,TGCGCCAGCAGCTTCTACGGGAGGACGGATGAGCAGTTCTTC,CASSFYGRTDEQFF
-,TRBJ2-5,TRBV29-1,-,TGCAGCGTTGAATCCCTAGGGAATTCGGAGACCCAGTACTTC,CSVESLGNSETQYF
TRBD2,TRBJ2-7,TRBV12-3/TRBV12-4,-,TGTGCCAGCAGGGAGCGGGAATTCTACGAGCAGTACTTC,CASREREFYEQYF
-,TRBJ2-4,TRBV10-3,many,TGTGCCATCAGTGAGTCAACAACGACCCCCTCGGCTCAGTACTTC,CAISESTTTPSAQYF
-,TRBJ2-1,TRBV3-1,-,TGTGCCAGCAGCCTTCATCATGGAGTTAAACACAATGAGCAGTTCTTC,CASSLHHGVKHNEQFF
TRBD1,TRBJ1-4,TRBV5-1,many,TGCGCCAGCAGCCAGACAGGGAGAGATGAAAAACTGTTTTTT,CASSQTGRDEKLFF